This T cell receptor beta chain is from a study of blood T cell repertoires in COVID-19. Across the study: The origin of the acute and convalescent COVID-19 samples was the United States, Italy and Spain.

Authors' analysis steps: Nucleated cell number was recorded as an estimate derived from reference gene primer amplification. Only in-frame clones appear in the TCRdb table, and some are missing; sequencing was by immunoSEQ multiplex PCR. The V and J calls and clone size come from that table; D and trimming were worked out from the DNA. The sample has 210,000 or so clones; roughly four fifths are singletons. Trimming removed 3 bases from V and 8 bases from J; junction bases left unmatched: 9. The germline V gene encodes CDR1 MGHDK and CDR2 SYGVNS. The CDR3 length is 15 residues. The chain carries TRBV25-1 and TRBJ1-2; 10 bases line up with TRBD1. This clonotype was sampled from a woman in her sixties or seventies with active or convalescent COVID-19. The source material was peripheral blood. CDR3 residues: CASSDGTGAPIGYTF. DNA for the CDR3: TGTGCCAGCAGTGATGGGACAGGGGCCCCAATCGGCTACACCTTC.